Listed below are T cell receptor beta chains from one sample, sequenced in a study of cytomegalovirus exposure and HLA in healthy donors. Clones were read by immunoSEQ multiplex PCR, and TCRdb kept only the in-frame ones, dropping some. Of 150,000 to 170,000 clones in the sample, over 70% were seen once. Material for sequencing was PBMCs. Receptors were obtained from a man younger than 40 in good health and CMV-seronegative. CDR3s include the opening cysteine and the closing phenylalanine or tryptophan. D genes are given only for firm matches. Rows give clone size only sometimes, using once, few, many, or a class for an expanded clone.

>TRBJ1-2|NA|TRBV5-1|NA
CASSSRTANYGYTF
TGCGCCAGCAGCTCTCGGACAGCCAACTATGGCTACACCTTC
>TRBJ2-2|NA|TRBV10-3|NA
CAIREQGVGGELFF
TGTGCCATCAGAGAACAGGGTGTTGGCGGGGAGCTGTTTTTT
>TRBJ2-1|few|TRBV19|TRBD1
CASSPGTGDGEQFF
TGTGCCAGCAGTCCCGGGACAGGGGACGGTGAGCAGTTCTTC
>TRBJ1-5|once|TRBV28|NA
CASIRGSYSNQPQHF
TGTGCCAGCATCAGGGGCTCCTATAGCAATCAGCCCCAGCATTTT
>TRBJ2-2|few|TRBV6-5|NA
CASSYSGTGRSGELFF
TGTGCCAGCAGTTACTCCGGGACTGGCAGATCCGGGGAGCTGTTTTTT
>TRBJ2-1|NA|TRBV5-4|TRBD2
CASSPTLAGGYNEQFF
TGTGCCAGCAGCCCTACACTAGCGGGGGGATACAATGAGCAGTTCTTC
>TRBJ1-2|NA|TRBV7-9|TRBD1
CASSHSDRAYGYTF
TGTGCCAGCAGCCACTCGGACAGGGCCTATGGCTACACCTTC
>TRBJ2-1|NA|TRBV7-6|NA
CASSSGHYSYNEQFF
TGTGCCAGCAGCTCTGGACATTACTCCTACAATGAGCAGTTCTTC
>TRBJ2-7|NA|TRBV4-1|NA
CASSQVPFQGSYEQYF
TGCGCCAGCAGCCAAGTTCCTTTCCAGGGATCCTACGAGCAGTACTTC
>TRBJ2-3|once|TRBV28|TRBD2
CATVTSGGADTQYF
TGTGCCACCGTCACTAGCGGGGGGGCAGATACGCAGTATTTT
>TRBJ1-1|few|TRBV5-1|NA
CASSLPSYGDTEAFF
TGCGCCAGCAGCCTCCCCTCGTACGGGGACACTGAAGCTTTCTTT
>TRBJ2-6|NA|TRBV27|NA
CASRPSLRSGANVLTF
TGTGCCAGCAGACCATCCCTACGGAGTGGGGCCAACGTCCTGACTTTC
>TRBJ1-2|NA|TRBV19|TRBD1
CASRSGTGGARGYTF
TGTGCCAGTAGATCAGGGACAGGGGGCGCGAGGGGCTACACCTTC
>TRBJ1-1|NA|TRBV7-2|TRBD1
CASSPSPNRGTEAFF
TGTGCCAGCAGCCCAAGCCCCAACAGGGGAACTGAAGCTTTCTTT
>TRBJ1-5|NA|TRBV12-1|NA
CASSFGSARNQPQHF
TGTGCCAGCAGCTTTGGATCAGCGAGAAATCAGCCCCAGCATTTT
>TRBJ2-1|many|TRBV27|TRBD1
CASSLDRGSTREQFF
TGTGCCAGCAGTTTAGACAGGGGCTCGACCCGGGAGCAGTTCTTC
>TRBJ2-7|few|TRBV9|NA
CASSVGTNSYEQYF
TGTGCCAGCAGCGTAGGGACTAACTCCTACGAGCAGTACTTC
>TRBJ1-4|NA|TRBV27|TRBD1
CASRTTGGFYEKLFF
TGTGCCAGCAGAACAACAGGGGGCTTTTATGAAAAACTGTTTTTT
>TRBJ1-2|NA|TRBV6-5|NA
CASSYSIGTTYGYTF
TGTGCCAGCAGTTACTCCATCGGGACAACTTATGGCTACACCTTC
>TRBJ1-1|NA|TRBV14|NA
CASSQYTGTGGAFF
TGTGCCAGCAGCCAGTACACCGGGACCGGGGGGGCTTTCTTT
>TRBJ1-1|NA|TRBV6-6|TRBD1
CASSYSGQGEAFF
TGTGCCAGCAGTTACTCCGGACAGGGGGAAGCTTTCTTT
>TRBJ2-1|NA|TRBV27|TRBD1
CASTLKGQGRNEQFF
TGTGCCAGCACCCTCAAAGGACAGGGGAGGAATGAGCAGTTCTTC
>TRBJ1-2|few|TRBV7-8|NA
CASSPRTANYGYPF
TGTGCCAGCAGCCCACGGACAGCTAACTATGGCTACCCCTTC
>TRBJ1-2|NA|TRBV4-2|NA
CASSQPEAGWEGYTF
TGTGCCAGCAGCCAGCCCGAGGCAGGGTGGGAAGGCTACACCTTC
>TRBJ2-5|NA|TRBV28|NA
CASSNRETQYF
TGTGCCAGCAGTAATCGAGAGACCCAGTACTTC
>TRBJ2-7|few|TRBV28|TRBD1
CASSPGQSPYEQYF
TGTGCCAGCAGTCCGGGACAGTCCCCCTACGAGCAGTACTTC
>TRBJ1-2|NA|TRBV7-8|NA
CASSLWGAGGDYGYTF
TGTGCCAGCAGCTTGTGGGGGGCGGGGGGAGACTATGGCTACACCTTC
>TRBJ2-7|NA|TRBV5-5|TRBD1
CASSLGRDRTYEQYF
TGTGCCAGCAGCTTGGGAAGGGACAGAACCTACGAGCAGTACTTC
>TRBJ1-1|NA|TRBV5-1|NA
CASSLAGRSPAFF
TGCGCCAGCAGCTTGGCAGGGAGGTCCCCTGCTTTCTTT
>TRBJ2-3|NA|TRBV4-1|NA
CASSQARGEIDTQYF
TGCGCCAGCAGCCAAGCGCGGGGTGAGATAGATACGCAGTATTTT
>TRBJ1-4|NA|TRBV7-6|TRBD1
CASSSLPPGQETTNEKLFF
TGTGCCAGCAGCTCGCTACCCCCGGGACAGGAAACAACTAATGAAAAACTGTTTTTT
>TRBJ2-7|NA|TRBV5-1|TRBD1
CASSLEGDKGTGKYF
TGCGCCAGCAGCTTGGAAGGGGACAAGGGGACAGGGAAATACTTC
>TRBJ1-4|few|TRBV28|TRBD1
CASSDTGALFF
TGTGCCAGCAGTGACACAGGGGCGCTGTTTTTT
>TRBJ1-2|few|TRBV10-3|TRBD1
CAISGRDRGGYTF
TGTGCCATCAGTGGCCGGGACAGGGGCGGCTACACCTTC
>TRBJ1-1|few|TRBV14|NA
CASSLVGRTEAFF
TGTGCCAGCAGCCTAGTGGGGCGGACTGAAGCTTTCTTT
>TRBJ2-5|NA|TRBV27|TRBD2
CASSLGLAETQYF
TGTGCCAGCAGTTTAGGACTAGCGGAGACCCAGTACTTC
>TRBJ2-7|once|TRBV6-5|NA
CASRRGSYEQYF
TGTGCCAGCAGACGGGGCTCCTACGAGCAGTACTTC
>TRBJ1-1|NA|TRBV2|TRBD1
CASGRQGSAEAFF
TGTGCCAGCGGGAGACAGGGAAGCGCTGAAGCTTTCTTT
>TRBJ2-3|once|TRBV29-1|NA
CSVTDRNPTDTQYF
TGCAGCGTCACCGACAGAAACCCCACAGATACGCAGTATTTT
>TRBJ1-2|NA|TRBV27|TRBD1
CASRNRTGGNGYTF
TGTGCCAGCAGGAACCGGACAGGGGGCAATGGCTACACCTTC
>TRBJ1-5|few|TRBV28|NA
CASSLLSNQPQHF
TGTGCCAGCAGTCTCCTTAGCAATCAGCCCCAGCATTTT
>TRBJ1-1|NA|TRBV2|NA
CASSEGRTAGAAFF
TGTGCCAGCAGTGAAGGGCGAACAGCAGGCGCAGCTTTCTTT
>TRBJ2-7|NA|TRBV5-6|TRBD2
CASSYLRLAGPYEQYF
TGTGCCAGCAGCTACCTCCGACTAGCGGGGCCCTACGAGCAGTACTTC
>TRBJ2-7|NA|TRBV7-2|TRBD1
CASSFEGDRGLLDEQYF
TGTGCCAGCAGCTTCGAAGGTGACAGGGGACTCCTCGACGAGCAGTACTTC